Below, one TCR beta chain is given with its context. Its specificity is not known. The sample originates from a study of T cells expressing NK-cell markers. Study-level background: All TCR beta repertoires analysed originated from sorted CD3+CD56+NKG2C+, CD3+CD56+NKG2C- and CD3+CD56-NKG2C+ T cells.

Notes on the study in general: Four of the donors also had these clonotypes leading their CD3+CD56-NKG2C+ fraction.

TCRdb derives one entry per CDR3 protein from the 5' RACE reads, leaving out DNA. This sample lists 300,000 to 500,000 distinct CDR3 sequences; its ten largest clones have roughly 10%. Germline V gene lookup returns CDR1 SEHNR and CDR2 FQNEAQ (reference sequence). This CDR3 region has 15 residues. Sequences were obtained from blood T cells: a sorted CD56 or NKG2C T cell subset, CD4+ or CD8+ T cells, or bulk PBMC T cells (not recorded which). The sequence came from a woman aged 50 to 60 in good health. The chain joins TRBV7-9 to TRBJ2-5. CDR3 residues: CASSQNGENQGTQYF.